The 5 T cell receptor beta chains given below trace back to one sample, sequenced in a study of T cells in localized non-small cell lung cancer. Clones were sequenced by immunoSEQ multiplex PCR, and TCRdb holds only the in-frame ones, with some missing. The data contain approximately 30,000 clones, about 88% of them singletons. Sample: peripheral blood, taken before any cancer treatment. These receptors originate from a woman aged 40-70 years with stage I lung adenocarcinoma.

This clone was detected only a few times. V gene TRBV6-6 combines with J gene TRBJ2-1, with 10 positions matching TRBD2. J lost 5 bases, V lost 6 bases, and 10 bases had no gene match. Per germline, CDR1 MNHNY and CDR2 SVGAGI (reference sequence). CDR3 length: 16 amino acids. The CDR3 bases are TGTGCCAGCAGCCCCCCCTTAGCGGGGGGTAACAATGAGCAGTTCTTC. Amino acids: CASSPPLAGGNNEQFF.

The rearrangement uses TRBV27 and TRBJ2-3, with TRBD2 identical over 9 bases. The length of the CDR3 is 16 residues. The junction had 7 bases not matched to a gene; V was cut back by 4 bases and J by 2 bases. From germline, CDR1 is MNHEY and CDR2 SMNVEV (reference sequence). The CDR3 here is CASSSPSGANTDTQYF. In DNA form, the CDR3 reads TGTGCCAGCAGTTCCCCTAGCGGGGCCAACACAGATACGCAGTATTTT.

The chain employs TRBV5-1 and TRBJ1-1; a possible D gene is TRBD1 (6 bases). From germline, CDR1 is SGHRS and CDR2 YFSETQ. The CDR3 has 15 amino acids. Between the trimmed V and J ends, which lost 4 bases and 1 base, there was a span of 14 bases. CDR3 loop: CASSPGGRSNTEAFF. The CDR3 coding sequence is TGCGCCAGCAGCCCGGGGGGGCGGTCGAACACTGAAGCTTTCTTT. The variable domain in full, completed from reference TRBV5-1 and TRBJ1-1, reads KAGVTQTPRYLIKTRGQQVTLSCSPISGHRSVSWYQQTPGQGLQFLFEYFSETQRNKGNFPGRFSGRQFSNSRSEMNVSTLELGDSALYLCASSPGGRSNTEAFFGQGTRLTVV.

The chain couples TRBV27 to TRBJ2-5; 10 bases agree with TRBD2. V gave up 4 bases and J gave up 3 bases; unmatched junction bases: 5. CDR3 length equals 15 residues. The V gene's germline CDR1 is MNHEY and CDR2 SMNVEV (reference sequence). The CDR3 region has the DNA TGTGCCAGCAGTTGGATCAGCGGGGGGGAAGAGACCCAGTACTTC. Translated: CASSWISGGEETQYF.

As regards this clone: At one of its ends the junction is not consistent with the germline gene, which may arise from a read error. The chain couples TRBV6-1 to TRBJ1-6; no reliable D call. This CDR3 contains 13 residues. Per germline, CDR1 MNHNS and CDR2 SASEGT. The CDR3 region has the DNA TGTGCCAGCATTGAAGGGCCACTCGCTGCCCTCCACTTT. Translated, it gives CASIEGPLAALHF.